Listed here are 23 T cell receptor beta chains from one sample, sequenced in a study of T cell responses to AZD1222 COVID-19 vaccine. Method: immunoSEQ multiplex PCR; TCRdb's copy keeps in-frame clones and lacks some. The sample shows about 86,000 clones, 90% of them seen only once. Material: peripheral blood, obtained on day 0 of AZD1222 vaccination. These TCRs come from an adult in good health.

The V and J genes are TRBV5-4 and TRBJ2-3; TRBD2 aligns across 13 bases. After removal of 3 bases from V and 4 bases from J, the junction contained 5 bases not matched to a gene. The CDR3 has 16 residues. Germline V CDR1 and CDR2: SGHNT, YYREEE (reference sequence). In DNA form, the CDR3 reads TGTGCCAGCAGCTCGACTAGCGGGAGGTCCGCAGATACGCAGTATTTT. Translating gives CASSSTSGRSADTQYF.

V usage is TRBV5-5 and J usage is TRBJ2-5, with 13 nucleotides matching TRBD2. Germline CDR1 is SGHKS and CDR2 is YYEKEE (reference sequence). With 3 bases clipped from V and 1 base from J, the junction kept 9 bases outside the gene matches. The CDR3 is made up of 18 amino acids. DNA for the CDR3: TGTGCCAGCAGCTCCACCGGGACTAGCGGGACCTTCCAAGAGACCCAGTACTTC. This codes for CASSSTGTSGTFQETQYF.

The rearrangement links TRBV7-8 to TRBJ2-7; 10 bases match TRBD2. This CDR3 is built from 14 residues. In germline, CDR1 is SGHVS, CDR2 FQNEAQ. The junction had 6 bases not matched to a gene; V was cut back by 5 bases and J by 5 bases. The DNA for the CDR3 is TGTGCCAGCAGCGAATCTGGGACTAGCGACGAGCAGTACTTC. Translation: CASSESGTSDEQYF.

The genes are TRBV30 and TRBJ2-2, with 7 bases that match TRBD1. The CDR3 contains 14 residues. Germline V gene sequence: CDR1 GTSNPN, CDR2 SVGIG (reference sequence). J lost 2 bases, V lost 1 base, and 1 base had no gene match. The CDR3 DNA sequence: TGTGCCTGGAGTGGACAGGGTAACACCGGGGAGCTGTTTTTT. This encodes CAWSGQGNTGELFF. Complete variable domain (other parts from reference TRBV30 and TRBJ2-2): SQTIHQWPATLVQPVGSPLSLECTVEGTSNPNLYWYRQAAGRGLQLLFYSVGIGQISSEVPQNLSASRPQDRQFILSSKKLLLSDSGFYLCAWSGQGNTGELFFGEGSRLTVL.

This clone has only one observation. This chain links TRBV4-1 with TRBJ2-7; TRBD1 matches at 7 bases. CDR3 size: 15 residues. Germline-derived CDR1 and CDR2 are MGHRA and YSYEKL. Trimming took 2 bases from V and 2 from J; bases not matched to a gene: 6. The CDR3 spells CASSQYRGRPYEQYF. CDR3 bases: TGCGCCAGCAGCCAATACAGGGGCCGCCCCTACGAGCAGTACTTC.

J is TRBJ2-7 and V is TRBV11-1; 13 nucleotides line up with TRBD2. This CDR3 spans 15 amino acids. The V segment lost 5 bases and the J segment 4 bases; nucleotides outside the gene matches: 5. Germline CDR1 and CDR2: SGHAT and FQDESV (reference sequence). The CDR3 DNA is TGTGCCAGCAGCGGTCGGACTAGCGGGAGTTACGAGCAGTACTTC. It codes for CASSGRTSGSYEQYF.

The chain employs TRBV4-1 and TRBJ1-2; the D gene is possibly TRBD1 (5 bases). Germline V lookup: CDR1 MGHRA, CDR2 YSYEKL. Trimming removed 1 base from V and 1 base from J, with 16 bases in between. This CDR3 has 17 residues. CDR3 sequence (DNA): TGCGCCAGCAGCCAAGGGACATACTCTGGGGTTAACTATGGCTACACCTTC. Encoded protein: CASSQGTYSGVNYGYTF.

The chain uses TRBV5-6 and TRBJ1-3, with D possibly matching TRBD1 (5 bases). V gave up 3 bases and J gave up 0 bases, with 13 bases separating them. The CDR3 has 16 residues. CDR1 and CDR2 from the germline V gene are SGHDT and YYEEEE. CDR3 sequence reads: CASSSSGTASGNTIYF. The CDR3 DNA is TGTGCCAGCAGCTCTTCGGGGACCGCCTCTGGAAACACCATATATTTT.

V and J are TRBV27 and TRBJ1-1; a weak D match, TRBD1 (6 bases). Trimming stripped 5 bases from V and 1 base from J, with 14 bases between. Germline lookup yields CDR1 MNHEY and CDR2 SMNVEV (reference sequence). The CDR3 contains 15 residues. The DNA for the CDR3 is TGTGCCAGCAGTCCTACACAGGGCTGGAACACTGAAGCTTTCTTT. It is translated as CASSPTQGWNTEAFF.

This rearrangement joins TRBV30 to TRBJ1-6; D is undetermined. V dropped 8 bases and J dropped 8 bases, with 16 bases sitting between them. The CDR3 loop spans 13 amino acids. CDR1 GTSNPN and CDR2 SVGIG come from the germline V gene (reference sequence). CDR3 sequence reads: CARREEEDSPLHF. Here the CDR3 DNA reads TGTGCCCGCCGGGAGGAGGAGGATTCACCCCTCCACTTT.

The CDR3 region is CASRRKGLAGGEQYF. DNA of the CDR3: TGTGCCAGCAGACGGAAGGGACTAGCGGGAGGCGAGCAGTACTTC. V is TRBV13 and J is TRBJ2-7; TRBD2 aligns across 15 bases. Looked up from germline, CDR1 is PRHDT and CDR2 is FYEKMQ (reference sequence). This CDR3 is built from 15 residues. V lost 6 bases and J lost 6; bases outside the gene matches: 6.

The V gene is TRBV7-6, the J gene TRBJ2-3; the match to TRBD2 covers 9 bases. The J segment lost 0 bases and the V segment lost 1 base, leaving 2 bases of the junction unmatched. Germline V gene lookup returns CDR1 SGHVS and CDR2 FNYEAQ. The CDR3 has 16 amino acids. The CDR3 DNA is TGTGCCAGCAGCTTAGGTAGCGGGGGTAGCACAGATACGCAGTATTTT. Translated, it gives CASSLGSGGSTDTQYF.

The chain recombines TRBV30 with TRBJ2-3, with TRBD1 matching over 7 bases. CDR3 length: 15 residues. After removal of 4 bases from V and 0 bases from J, the junction contained 7 bases not matched to a gene. Per the germline V gene, CDR1 is GTSNPN and CDR2 is SVGIG (reference sequence). CDR3 in DNA: TGTGCCTGGAAGCTAGGGGGCTCTAGCACAGATACGCAGTATTTT. The encoded protein is CAWKLGGSSTDTQYF. Supplemented by reference TRBV30 and TRBJ2-3, the full variable domain reads SQTIHQWPATLVQPVGSPLSLECTVEGTSNPNLYWYRQAAGRGLQLLFYSVGIGQISSEVPQNLSASRPQDRQFILSSKKLLLSDSGFYLCAWKLGGSSTDTQYFGPGTRLTVL.

The chain uses TRBV6-5 and TRBJ1-6; D remains unclear. The CDR3 totals 13 residues. In germline, CDR1 is MNHEY, CDR2 SVGAGI. The V end was cut by 5 bases, the J end by 6 bases, with 8 bases between. The CDR3 is CASSQTGNSPLHF. Written as DNA, the CDR3 is TGTGCCAGCAGTCAGACGGGTAATTCACCCCTCCACTTT.

The chain joins TRBV28 to TRBJ1-2, with a weak D call TRBD1 (6 bases). Looked up from germline, CDR1 is MDHEN and CDR2 is SYDVKM. Deletions cut 3 bases from V and 3 bases from J, with 14 bases between. The CDR3 loop spans 15 amino acids. In nucleotides, the CDR3 is TGTGCCAGCAGTTTGGCAGGGGCCGTTGACTATGGCTACACCTTC. As protein: CASSLAGAVDYGYTF.

The sample holds one count of this clone. The chain joins TRBV3-1 (or the pseudogene TRBV3-2) to TRBJ1-4; tentatively, D is TRBD1 (6 bases). Trimming took off 4 bases at V and 2 bases at J, with 11 bases between the two ends. CDR1 and CDR2 from the germline V gene are LGHDT and YNNKEL (reference sequence). The CDR3 extends over 15 amino acids. CDR3 sequence (DNA): TGTGCCAGCAGCCCGAGGGGGTCTACTAATGAAAAACTGTTTTTT. Protein: CASSPRGSTNEKLFF.

The rearrangement links TRBV27 to TRBJ1-3; D perhaps matches TRBD1 (5 bases). V was clipped by 4 bases and J by 0 bases, with 13 bases between them. The CDR3 runs 16 residues. The germline gives CDR1 MNHEY, CDR2 SMNVEV (reference sequence). The CDR3 nucleotides are TGTGCCAGCAGTTCAAGGGACGGGGCCTCTGGAAACACCATATATTTT. It is translated as CASSSRDGASGNTIYF.

The V gene is TRBV28, the J gene TRBJ1-6; 8 bases map to TRBD1. The junction had 9 bases not matched to a gene; V was cut back by 4 bases and J by 10 bases. The CDR3 length is 15 residues. The germline CDR1 and CDR2 sequences are MDHEN and SYDVKM. The CDR3 loop is CASSSETGVRSPLHF. CDR3 nucleotide sequence: TGTGCCAGCAGTTCAGAGACAGGGGTAAGATCACCCCTCCACTTT.

The chain couples TRBV30 to TRBJ2-7, with 10 nucleotides matching TRBD1. With V trimmed by 1 base and J by 5 bases, 8 bases remained unmatched. The CDR3 extends over 15 amino acids. The germline gives CDR1 GTSNPN, CDR2 SVGIG (reference sequence). Here the CDR3 reads CAWSEPGQGFDEQYF. The CDR3 DNA is TGTGCCTGGAGTGAACCGGGACAGGGGTTCGACGAGCAGTACTTC.

The chain carries TRBV28 and TRBJ1-5, with unresolved D. The CDR3 has 13 residues. The V end lost 6 bases, the J end lost 7 bases, and 13 bases lay between the germline ends. CDR1 MDHEN and CDR2 SYDVKM come from the germline V gene. CDR3 protein: CASSRPPVQPQHF. In DNA, the CDR3 is TGTGCCAGCAGCCGACCCCCCGTCCAGCCCCAGCATTTT.

The rearrangement uses TRBV6-5 and TRBJ2-7; D is perhaps TRBD2 (6 bases). Trimming pared 5 bases from V and 4 bases from J, leaving 12 bases between. Germline CDR1 is MNHEY and CDR2 is SVGAGI. The CDR3 length is 13 residues. CDR3 DNA: TGTGCCAGCAGTAATACCGGGGGTTACGAGCAGTACTTC. Encoded protein: CASSNTGGYEQYF.

This clone was observed a few times. The chain couples TRBV7-9 to TRBJ1-1; D is unresolved. The V end lost 9 bases, the J end lost 3 bases, and 20 bases lay between the germline ends. The CDR3 consists of 15 residues. Germline CDR1 and CDR2: SEHNR and FQNEAQ (reference sequence). CDR3 nucleotide sequence: TGTGCCAGTCATGAAACTCAAAGACGGGACACTGAAGCTTTCTTT. Its protein is CASHETQRRDTEAFF.

The V and J genes are TRBV7-6 and TRBJ2-1, with 15 nucleotides matching TRBD2. V shed 6 bases, J shed 9 bases, and the junction held 6 bases outside the gene matches. This CDR3 has 15 residues. In germline, CDR1 is SGHVS, CDR2 FNYEAQ. The CDR3 region is CASSVGTSGRLEQFF. The CDR3 DNA reads TGTGCCAGCAGTGTCGGGACTAGCGGGAGGCTTGAGCAGTTCTTC. Supplemented by reference TRBV7-6 and TRBJ2-1, the full variable domain reads GAGVSQSPRYKVTKRGQDVALRCDPISGHVSLYWYRQALGQGPEFLTYFNYEAQQDKSGLPNDRFSAERPEGSISTLTIQRTEQRDSAMYRCASSVGTSGRLEQFFGPGTRLTVL.